The present T cell receptor beta chain was sequenced within a study of blood T cell repertoires in COVID-19. Looking at the study overall: Whether acute or convalescent, the COVID-19 samples came from the United States, Italy and Spain.

The CDR3 is made up of 16 amino acids. Germline V CDR1 and CDR2: WSHSY, SAAADI. Trimming left V 3 bases short and J 1 base short, with 15 bases between. The repertoire was sequenced with immunoSEQ multiplex PCR; TCRdb's copy has only in-frame clones and lacks some. The table lists tens of thousands of clones, around 84% of them singletons. The sample comprised peripheral blood. This TCR was recovered from a man over 45 with active COVID-19. The rearrangement joins TRBV10-2 to TRBJ2-5; the D gene is possibly TRBD1 (5 bases). CDR3 DNA: TGCGCCAGCAGTGACTCAGGGATGCGAAGCCAAGAGACCCAGTACTTC. This translates into CASSDSGMRSQETQYF.